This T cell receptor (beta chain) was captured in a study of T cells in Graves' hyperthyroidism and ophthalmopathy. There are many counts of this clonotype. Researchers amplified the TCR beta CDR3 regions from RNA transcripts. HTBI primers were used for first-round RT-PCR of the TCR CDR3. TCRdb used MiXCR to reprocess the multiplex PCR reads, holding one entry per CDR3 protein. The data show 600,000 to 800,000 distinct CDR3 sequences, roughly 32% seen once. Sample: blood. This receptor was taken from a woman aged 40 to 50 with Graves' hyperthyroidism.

This CDR3 reads CATSDQGGAEGNTIYF. Written as DNA, the CDR3 is TGTGCCACCAGTGATCAGGGGGGAGCTGAAGGAAACACCATATATTTT. The rearrangement uses TRBV24-1 and TRBJ1-3; 7 nucleotides align to TRBD1. V dropped 3 bases and J dropped 4; count of bases not matched to a gene: 8. Germline V gene sequence: CDR1 KGHDR, CDR2 SFDVKD. The CDR3 runs 16 residues.